One TCR beta chain is described in this entry. The length of the CDR3 is 13 residues. CDR1 is LNHDA, CDR2 SQIVND, per germline (reference sequence). The V and J ends lost 6 bases and 12 bases respectively, with 18 bases between them. The sample belongs to a study of blood T cell repertoires in COVID-19. Study in general: Samples representing acute and convalescent COVID-19 were sourced from the United States, Italy and Spain. PBMCs, B-cell-depleted T cells, or T cells were the source of the cDNA or gDNA that made up the material.

Original handling: Reference gene primer amplification gave estimated nucleated cell counts. TCRdb keeps only in-frame clones here, not all; method: immunoSEQ multiplex PCR. V, J and clone size are taken as reported in that table, and D and trimming were inferred from the DNA itself. The table lists tens of thousands of clones, approximately 92% of them singletons, with 0.75% to 0.8% in the top ten. The sample was peripheral blood. V usage is TRBV19 and J usage is TRBJ2-1; D may be TRBD1 (5 bases). This clonotype originated in a woman of 80 years or more with acute or convalescent COVID-19. This CDR3 reads CASSAYTGEVQFF. CDR3 sequence (DNA): TGTGCCAGTAGCGCCTATACAGGTGAGGTGCAGTTCTTC.